Following are 14 T cell receptor beta chains from one sample sequenced in a study of blood T cells in healthy people across ages. Next came a second PCR, run for about 7 to 12 cycles, which used a sample-barcoded 5' primer along with a J-beta primer mix. TCRdb itself ran the 5' RACE reads through MiXCR, one entry per CDR3 protein. This sample has under 2 million distinct CDR3 sequences, with about 32% found just once. The sequencing input was blood. Receptors originate from a woman aged 25 to 39 in good health.

CDR3 nucleotide sequence: TGTGCCAGCAGACAAGGGTATAATTCACCCCTCCACTTT. Amino acids: CASRQGYNSPLHF. V gene TRBV7-8 combines with J gene TRBJ1-6; D remains unclear. Germline V gives CDR1 SGHVS, CDR2 FQNEAQ. The CDR3 has 13 amino acids. The ends were cut back, 6 bases at V and 4 bases at J, with 7 bases in the middle.

Only a few counts were recorded for this clonotype. This chain connects TRBV3-1 to TRBJ2-1, with 11 bases matching TRBD2. V lost 1 base to trimming and J lost 4 bases; unmatched junction nucleotides: 12. This CDR3 region has 19 residues. The V gene's germline CDR1 is LGHDT and CDR2 YNNKEL (reference sequence). DNA for the CDR3: TGTGCCAGCAGCCAAGTTACCGGGACTAGCGGATCGTTTTACAATGAGCAGTTCTTC. Its protein is CASSQVTGTSGSFYNEQFF.

This clonotype came up a few times. The chain carries TRBV28 and TRBJ2-1, with TRBD1 matching 9 bases. This CDR3 is 15 amino acids long. Germline trimming cut 2 bases from V and 7 bases from J; bases unmatched to any gene: 6. Per the germline V gene, CDR1 is MDHEN and CDR2 is SYDVKM. In DNA, the CDR3 is TGTGCCAGCAGTTTAGGGACAGGGTATCGTAATGAGCAGTTCTTC. Its protein is CASSLGTGYRNEQFF.

The J gene is TRBJ1-1, the V gene TRBV2; tentatively, D is TRBD1 (6 bases). Germline CDR1 SNHLY, CDR2 FYNNEI. The CDR3 has 16 amino acids. Between the trimmed V and J ends, which lost 4 bases and 3 bases, there was a span of 18 bases. The CDR3 spells CASSANPGHLYTEAFF. DNA for the CDR3: TGTGCCAGCAGTGCAAACCCGGGACACCTCTACACTGAAGCTTTCTTT.

This chain joins TRBV5-1 and TRBJ2-1; D is unresolved. The CDR3 is 13 residues long. Germline lookup yields CDR1 SGHRS and CDR2 YFSETQ. V was pared by 7 bases and J by 4 bases, with 12 bases between. CDR3 in DNA: TGCGCCAGCTCGGGTAGCCTATACAATGAGCAGTTCTTC. Protein product: CASSGSLYNEQFF.

The chain employs TRBV12-3 or TRBV12-4 and TRBJ2-5, with 9 positions matching TRBD1. This CDR3 contains 15 residues. V lost 2 bases and J lost 11; bases outside the gene matches: 12. The CDR3 here is CASSLPGQGVYGQYF. CDR3 sequence (DNA): TGTGCCAGCAGTTTACCGGGACAGGGAGTATACGGGCAGTACTTC.

The chain has TRBV9 and TRBJ2-5, with 10 bases matching TRBD1. CDR3 length equals 17 residues. V dropped 4 bases and J dropped 5; count of bases not matched to a gene: 14. Germline-derived CDR1 and CDR2 are SGDLS and YYNGEE. The CDR3 sequence: CASSSRDRGSPRETQYF. DNA for the CDR3: TGTGCCAGCAGCTCCCGGGACAGGGGTTCACCTAGGGAGACCCAGTACTTC. The entire variable domain, with the rest obtained from reference TRBV9 and TRBJ2-5, is as follows: DSGVTQTPKHLITATGQRVTLRCSPRSGDLSVYWYQQSLDQGLQFLIQYYNGEERAKGNILERFSAQQFPDLHSELNLSSLELGDSALYFCASSSRDRGSPRETQYFGPGTRLLVL.

There are a few counts of this clonotype. This chain uses TRBV20-1 with TRBJ1-1, with D hard to call. The CDR3 covers 11 residues. Between the trimmed V and J ends, which lost 6 bases and 11 bases, there was a span of 16 bases. Germline CDR1 DFQATT, CDR2 SNEGSKA (reference sequence). The CDR3 is CSARYSGAAFF. DNA for the CDR3: TGCAGTGCGAGATACTCGGGAGCGGCTTTCTTT.

In its sample, this clonotype was seen a few times. In DNA, the CDR3 is TGTGCCATCAGTGAGTCGAAAGGAAATGAGCAGTTCTTC. Its translation: CAISESKGNEQFF. V is TRBV10-3 and J is TRBJ2-1; no clear D gene. Germline V gene sequence: CDR1 ENHRY, CDR2 SYGVKD. Deletions cut 0 bases from V and 7 bases from J, with 7 bases between. The CDR3 covers 13 residues.

The chain carries TRBV3-1 and TRBJ1-5; unclear D gene. Looked up from germline, CDR1 is LGHDT and CDR2 is YNNKEL (reference sequence). The V end lost 1 base, the J end lost 5 bases, and 9 bases lay between the germline ends. The CDR3 contains 14 residues. CDR3 loop: CASSQGGDYQPQHF. DNA of the CDR3: TGTGCCAGCAGCCAAGGGGGAGATTATCAGCCCCAGCATTTT.

The chain has TRBV27 and TRBJ2-3; the match to TRBD2 covers 9 bases. Per the germline V gene, CDR1 is MNHEY and CDR2 is SMNVEV (reference sequence). The CDR3 consists of 16 residues. After removal of 0 bases from V and 4 bases from J, the junction contained 5 bases not matched to a gene. The CDR3, as DNA: TGTGCCAGCAGTTTATCAGCGGGAGGCGGTCCAGATACGCAGTATTTT. This sequence encodes CASSLSAGGGPDTQYF.

CDR3 sequence (DNA): TGCGCCAGCAGCGATCGACAGGGAAACTATGGCTACACCTTC. Translation: CASSDRQGNYGYTF. V is TRBV5-1 and J is TRBJ1-2; TRBD1 matches at 7 bases. Looked up from germline, CDR1 is SGHRS and CDR2 is YFSETQ. Germline trimming cut 4 bases from V and 2 bases from J; bases unmatched to any gene: 5. This CDR3 is built from 14 residues.

This clonotype was found many times. This chain uses TRBV7-3 with TRBJ2-1; either TRBD1 or TRBD2 may supply D (5 bases each). The V and J ends lost 3 bases and 3 bases respectively, with 9 bases between them. The CDR3 loop spans 14 amino acids. The germline V gene encodes CDR1 SGHTA and CDR2 FQGTGA. CDR3: CASSFLGGYNEQFF. CDR3 sequence (DNA): TGTGCCAGCAGCTTCCTTGGGGGCTACAATGAGCAGTTCTTC. The full variable domain, its missing parts supplied by reference TRBV7-3 and TRBJ2-1, is GAGVSQTPSNKVTEKGKYVELRCDPISGHTALYWYRQSLGQGPEFLIYFQGTGAADDSGLPNDRFFAVRPEGSVSTLKIQRTERGDSAVYLCASSFLGGYNEQFFGPGTRLTVL.

The chain joins TRBV4-1 to TRBJ1-4; D uncertain. The CDR3 length is 13 residues. Trimming shortened V by 1 base and J by 8 bases, and 8 bases separated the two germline ends. CDR1 and CDR2 (germline): MGHRA, YSYEKL. CDR3 bases: TGCGCCAGCAGCCAAGTTGTGGGGGAAAAACTGTTTTTT. Protein product: CASSQVVGEKLFF.